This T cell receptor (beta chain) was obtained from a study of cytotoxic CD8 clonotypes in ibrutinib-treated CLL (dated by TCRdb to 2020 to 2023). Study-wide context: The cohort had 11 relapsed/refractory and roughly 15 treatment-naive patients; roughly 18 were IGHV unmutated. Partial responses were observed in 24 patients and complete responses in 2; after a median follow-up of 68 months, remission was maintained in 15 or so patients and progression was observed in approximately 12. Response samples were taken after a median of roughly a year on treatment, ranging from about 6 to 40 months. Samples averaged about 260,000 productive templates and about 94,000 productive rearrangements. Of the roughly 79 people in the trial, around 24 had longitudinal samples available. Cryopreserved peripheral blood mononuclear cells were obtained prior to treatment, at the time of response, and at either disease progression or sustained remission. All remission and progressive disease samples were collected while patients were still receiving ibrutinib. The full study reports these points: Public clonotypes were rare and either shrank or stayed stable during treatment, and the rise in clonality at ibrutinib response reflected expansion of private clonotypes. Sustained-remission and progressing patients did not have matched sampling times, and lymph node repertoires were not examined. At ibrutinib response clonality went up, during sustained remission it held steady, and at progression it dropped back toward baseline. Baseline clonality was found to be higher than that of age-matched healthy donors and was strongly correlated with circulating CD8+ T-cell counts.

V is pruned by 5 bases and J by 4 bases, leaving 12 bases of the junction without a gene match. Reading from cysteine to phenylalanine, the CDR3 counts 15 amino acids. Kept here is only the CDR3 DNA, which spans 45 bases and is read in frame from base 1. CDR1 and CDR2, per the germline V gene, are SQVTM and ANQGSEA. A word on this clone: The target of this receptor is not known. Base qualities are missing; no much larger clone stands one base away.

A MiSeq instrument was used for deep resolution sequencing, which targeted depths ranging from 1 in 1 million up to 1 in 200,000 T cells, with coverage averaging 10x for each clonotype. TCR beta libraries were generated with the immunoSEQ hsTCRB Kit. In the original analysis: Data were analyzed with ImmunoSEQ Data Assistant and ImmunoSEQ Analyzer, with V, D and J genes assigned per IMGT definitions. Clonality, with values ranging from 0 to 1, was calculated as one minus the normalized Shannon entropy of productive rearrangement frequencies. Only overrepresented clonotypes making up at least 0.05% of the repertoire of each patient were included in the public clonotype analysis. Around 12 age-matched healthy donor repertoires from immuneACCESS were used as controls for clonality. Imported from immuneACCESS, the table was reduced by TCRdb to in-frame sequences with V and J called. These copies leave out some clones; in studies compared against another copy, an unresolved V gene accounts for under half, and the cause of the remainder is not known. That table gives V, J and clone size, and the DNA gave D and trimming. The sample yields approximately 26,000 clones; approximately 71% were counted once. The ten biggest clones cover around 44% of the sample.

This specimen's time point label, interpreted: about 11 months on ibrutinib. For TCR beta library preparation, roughly 2 micrograms of genomic DNA was extracted from cryopreserved PBMCs. Longitudinal blood samples from CLL patients on ibrutinib monotherapy underwent high-throughput TCR beta sequencing. The patients took part in an open-label, single-center phase 2 trial of ibrutinib monotherapy. The sequences come from PBMCs, collected after 12 months of ibrutinib treatment. This sequence originates from a human donor with chronic lymphocytic leukemia. Rearrangement joined TRBV29-1 to TRBJ2-5, and TRBD1 matches 8 of the central bases. The CDR3 in this case is CSVSPNRGVGETQYF. At the DNA level, the sequence is TGCAGCGTTTCGCCCAACAGGGGGGTTGGAGAGACCCAGTACTTC.